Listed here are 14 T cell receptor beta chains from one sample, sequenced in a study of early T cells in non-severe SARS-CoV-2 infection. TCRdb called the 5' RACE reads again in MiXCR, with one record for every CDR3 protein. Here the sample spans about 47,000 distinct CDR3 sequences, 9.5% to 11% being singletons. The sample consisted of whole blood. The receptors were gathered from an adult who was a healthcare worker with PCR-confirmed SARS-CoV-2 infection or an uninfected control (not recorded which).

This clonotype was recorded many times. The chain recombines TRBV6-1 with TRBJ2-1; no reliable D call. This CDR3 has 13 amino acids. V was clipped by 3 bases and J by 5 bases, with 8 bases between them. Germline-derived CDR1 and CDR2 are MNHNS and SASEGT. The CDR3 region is CASSDTIHNEQFF. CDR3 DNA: TGTGCCAGCAGTGACACGATCCACAATGAGCAGTTCTTC.

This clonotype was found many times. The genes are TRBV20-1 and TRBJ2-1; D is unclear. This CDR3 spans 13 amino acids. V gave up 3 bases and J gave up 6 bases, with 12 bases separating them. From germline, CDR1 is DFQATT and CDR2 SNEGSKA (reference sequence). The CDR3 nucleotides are TGCAGTGCTAGGGATTGGGCCGCCAATGAGCAGTTCTTC. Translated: CSARDWAANEQFF.

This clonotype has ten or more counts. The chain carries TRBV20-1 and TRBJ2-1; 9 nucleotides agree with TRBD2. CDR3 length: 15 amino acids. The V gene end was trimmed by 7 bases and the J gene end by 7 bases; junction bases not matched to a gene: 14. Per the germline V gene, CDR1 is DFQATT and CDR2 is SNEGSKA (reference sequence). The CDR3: CSVPDSGRLENEQFF. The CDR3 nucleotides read TGCAGTGTCCCGGATAGCGGGAGATTAGAGAATGAGCAGTTCTTC.

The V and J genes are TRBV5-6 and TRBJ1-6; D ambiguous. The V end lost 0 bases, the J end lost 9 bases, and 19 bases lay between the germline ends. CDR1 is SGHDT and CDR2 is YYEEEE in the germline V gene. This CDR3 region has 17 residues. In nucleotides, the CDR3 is TGTGCCAGCAGCTTGGGCCCCCCAAGGGTCGACGTTTCACCCCTCCACTTT. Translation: CASSLGPPRVDVSPLHF.

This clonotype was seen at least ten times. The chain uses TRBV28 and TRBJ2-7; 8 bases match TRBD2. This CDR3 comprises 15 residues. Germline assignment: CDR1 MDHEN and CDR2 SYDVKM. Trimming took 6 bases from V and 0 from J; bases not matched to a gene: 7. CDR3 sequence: CASRRNSGNSYEQYF. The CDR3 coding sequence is TGTGCCAGCAGAAGAAATAGCGGGAACTCCTACGAGCAGTACTTC. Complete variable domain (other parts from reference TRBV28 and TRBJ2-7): DVKVTQSSRYLVKRTGEKVFLECVQDMDHENMFWYRQDPGLGLRLIYFSYDVKMKEKGDIPEGYSVSREKKERFSLILESASTNQTSMYLCASRRNSGNSYEQYFGPGTRLTVT.

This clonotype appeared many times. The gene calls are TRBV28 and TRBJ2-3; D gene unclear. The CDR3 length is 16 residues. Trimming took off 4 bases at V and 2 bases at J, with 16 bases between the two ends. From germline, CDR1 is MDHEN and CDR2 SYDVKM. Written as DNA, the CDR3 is TGTGCCAGCAGTTCCCTTGACCGAAAGTTCACAGATACGCAGTATTTT. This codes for CASSSLDRKFTDTQYF.

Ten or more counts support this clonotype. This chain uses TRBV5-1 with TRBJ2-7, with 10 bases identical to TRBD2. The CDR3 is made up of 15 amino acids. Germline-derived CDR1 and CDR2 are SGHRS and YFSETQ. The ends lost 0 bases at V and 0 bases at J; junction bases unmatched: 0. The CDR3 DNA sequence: TGCGCCAGCAGCTTGGGACTAGCGGGCTCCTACGAGCAGTACTTC. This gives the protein CASSLGLAGSYEQYF.

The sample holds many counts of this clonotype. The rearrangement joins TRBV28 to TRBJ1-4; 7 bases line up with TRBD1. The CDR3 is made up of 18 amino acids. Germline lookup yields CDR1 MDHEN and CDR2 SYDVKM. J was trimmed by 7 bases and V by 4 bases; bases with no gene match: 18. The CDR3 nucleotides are TGTGCCAGCAGTTCTCCCCGCGGGGTGGGAGGGGGCTCTGAAAAACTGTTTTTT. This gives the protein CASSSPRGVGGGSEKLFF.

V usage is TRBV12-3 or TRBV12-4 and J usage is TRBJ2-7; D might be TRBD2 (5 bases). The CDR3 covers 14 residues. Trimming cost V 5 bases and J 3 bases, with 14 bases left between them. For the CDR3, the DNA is TGTGCCAGCAGTCCCGGTCGGAGGAACTACGAGCAGTACTTC. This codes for CASSPGRRNYEQYF.

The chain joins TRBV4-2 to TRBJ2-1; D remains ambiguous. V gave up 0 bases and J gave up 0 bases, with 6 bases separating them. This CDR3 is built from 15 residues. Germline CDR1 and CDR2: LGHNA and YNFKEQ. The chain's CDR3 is CASSQDPTSYNEQFF. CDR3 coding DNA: TGTGCCAGCAGCCAAGACCCGACCTCCTACAATGAGCAGTTCTTC.

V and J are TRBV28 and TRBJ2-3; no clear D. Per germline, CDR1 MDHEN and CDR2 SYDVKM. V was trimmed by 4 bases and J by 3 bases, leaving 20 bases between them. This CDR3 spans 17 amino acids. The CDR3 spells CASSSTFRNKGTDTQYF. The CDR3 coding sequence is TGTGCCAGCAGTTCGACCTTCAGGAACAAAGGGACAGATACGCAGTATTTT.

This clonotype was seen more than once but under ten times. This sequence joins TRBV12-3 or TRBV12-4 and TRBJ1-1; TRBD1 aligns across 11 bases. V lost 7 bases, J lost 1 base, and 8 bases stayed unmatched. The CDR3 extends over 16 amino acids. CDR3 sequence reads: CASILGQGARNTEAFF. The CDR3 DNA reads TGTGCCAGCATCCTAGGACAGGGGGCTAGGAACACTGAAGCTTTCTTT.

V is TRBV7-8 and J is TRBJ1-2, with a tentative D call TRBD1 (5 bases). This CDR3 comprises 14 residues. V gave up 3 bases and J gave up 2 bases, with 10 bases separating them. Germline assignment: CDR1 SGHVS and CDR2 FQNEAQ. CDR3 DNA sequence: TGTGCCAGCAGCTTGGATGCAGGGAACTATGGCTACACCTTC. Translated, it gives CASSLDAGNYGYTF.

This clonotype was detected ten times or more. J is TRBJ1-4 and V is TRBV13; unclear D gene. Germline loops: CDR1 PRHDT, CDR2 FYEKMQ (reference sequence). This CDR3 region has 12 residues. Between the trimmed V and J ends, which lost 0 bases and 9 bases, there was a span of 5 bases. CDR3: CASSLGQQKLFF. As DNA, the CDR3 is TGTGCCAGCAGCTTAGGACAGCAAAAACTGTTTTTT. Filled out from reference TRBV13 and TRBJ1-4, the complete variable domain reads AAGVIQSPRHLIKEKRETATLKCYPIPRHDTVYWYQQGPGQDPQFLISFYEKMQSDKGSIPDRFSAQQFSDYHSELNMSSLELGDSALYFCASSLGQQKLFFGSGTQLSVL.